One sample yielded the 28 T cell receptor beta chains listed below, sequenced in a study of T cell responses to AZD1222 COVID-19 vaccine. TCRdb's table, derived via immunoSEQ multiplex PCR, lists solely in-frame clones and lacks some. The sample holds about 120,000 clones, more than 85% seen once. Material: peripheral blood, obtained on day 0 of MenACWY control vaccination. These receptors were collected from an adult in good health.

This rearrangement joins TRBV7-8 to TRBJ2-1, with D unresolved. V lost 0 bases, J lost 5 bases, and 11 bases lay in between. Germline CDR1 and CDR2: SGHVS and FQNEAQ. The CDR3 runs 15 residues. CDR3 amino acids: CASSLAVGPNNEQFF. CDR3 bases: TGTGCCAGCAGCTTAGCGGTAGGGCCCAACAATGAGCAGTTCTTC.

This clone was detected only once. The CDR3 sequence: CASSLGVYNEQFF. The CDR3 coding sequence is TGTGCCAGCAGTTTAGGGGTTTACAATGAGCAGTTCTTC. The rearrangement uses TRBV12-3 or TRBV12-4 and TRBJ2-1; D gene uncertain. Between the trimmed V and J ends, which lost 1 base and 4 bases, there was a span of 5 bases. This CDR3 region has 13 residues.

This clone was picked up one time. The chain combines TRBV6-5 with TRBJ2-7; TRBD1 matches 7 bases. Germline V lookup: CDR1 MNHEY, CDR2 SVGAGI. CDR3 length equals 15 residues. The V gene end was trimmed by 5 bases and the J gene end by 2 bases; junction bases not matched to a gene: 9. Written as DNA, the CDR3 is TGTGCCAGCAGTCTCATGACAGGGTGGACCTACGAGCAGTACTTC. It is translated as CASSLMTGWTYEQYF.

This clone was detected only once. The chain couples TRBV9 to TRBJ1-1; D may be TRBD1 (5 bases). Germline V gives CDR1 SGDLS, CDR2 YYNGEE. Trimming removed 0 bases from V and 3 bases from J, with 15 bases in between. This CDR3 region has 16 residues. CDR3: CASSVGGGPEHTEAFF. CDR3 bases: TGTGCCAGCAGCGTAGGTGGGGGACCCGAACACACTGAAGCTTTCTTT.

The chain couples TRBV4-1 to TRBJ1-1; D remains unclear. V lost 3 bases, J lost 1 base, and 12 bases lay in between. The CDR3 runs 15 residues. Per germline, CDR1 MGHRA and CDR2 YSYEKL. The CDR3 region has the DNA TGCGCCAGCAGCCATATTGGAATTGGGAACACTGAAGCTTTCTTT. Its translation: CASSHIGIGNTEAFF.

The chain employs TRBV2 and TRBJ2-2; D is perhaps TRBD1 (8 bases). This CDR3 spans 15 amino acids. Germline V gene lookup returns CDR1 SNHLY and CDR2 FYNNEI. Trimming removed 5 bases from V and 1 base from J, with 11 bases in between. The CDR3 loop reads CASSSGTGNTGELFF. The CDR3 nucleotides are TGTGCCAGCAGTAGCGGGACAGGGAACACCGGGGAGCTGTTTTTT.

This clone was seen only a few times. The CDR3 is CASKMTSGTDIQYF. The CDR3 nucleotides are TGTGCCAGTAAAATGACTAGCGGGACGGACATTCAGTACTTC. The gene calls are TRBV5-4 and TRBJ2-4; 11 bases are a match to TRBD2. This CDR3 has 14 amino acids. Germline CDR1 SGHNT, CDR2 YYREEE (reference sequence). Trimming cost V 8 bases and J 8 bases; bases outside gene matches: 9.

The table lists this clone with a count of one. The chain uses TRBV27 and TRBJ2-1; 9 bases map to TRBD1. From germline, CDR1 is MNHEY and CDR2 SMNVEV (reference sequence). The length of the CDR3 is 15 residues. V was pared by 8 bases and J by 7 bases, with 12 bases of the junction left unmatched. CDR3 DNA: TGTGCCAGCGACACCGGGACAGGGAAAGGGAATGAGCAGTTCTTC. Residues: CASDTGTGKGNEQFF.

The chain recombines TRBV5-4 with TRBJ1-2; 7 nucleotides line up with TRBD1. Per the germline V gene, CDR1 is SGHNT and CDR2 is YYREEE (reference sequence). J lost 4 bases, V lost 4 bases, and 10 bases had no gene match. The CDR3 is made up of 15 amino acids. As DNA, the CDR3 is TGTGCCAGCAGCCCCGGACAGGTCGGGGTCTATGGCTACACCTTC. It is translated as CASSPGQVGVYGYTF.

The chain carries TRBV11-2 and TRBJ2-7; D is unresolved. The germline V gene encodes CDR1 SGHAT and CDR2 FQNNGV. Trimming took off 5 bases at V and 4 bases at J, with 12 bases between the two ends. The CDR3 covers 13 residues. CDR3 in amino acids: CASSPMWSYEQYF. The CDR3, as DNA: TGTGCCAGCAGCCCTATGTGGTCATACGAGCAGTACTTC.

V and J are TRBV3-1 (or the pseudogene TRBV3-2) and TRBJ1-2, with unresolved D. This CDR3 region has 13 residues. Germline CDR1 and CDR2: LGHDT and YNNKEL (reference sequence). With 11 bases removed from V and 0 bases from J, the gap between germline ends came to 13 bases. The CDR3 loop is CAAADGANYGYTF. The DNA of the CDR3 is TGTGCCGCGGCCGACGGAGCTAACTATGGCTACACCTTC.

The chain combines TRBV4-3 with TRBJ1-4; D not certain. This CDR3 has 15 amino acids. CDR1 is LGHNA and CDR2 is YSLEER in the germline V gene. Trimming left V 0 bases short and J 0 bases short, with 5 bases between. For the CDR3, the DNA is TGCGCCAGCAGCCAAGATATGGCAACTAATGAAAAACTGTTTTTT. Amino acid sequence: CASSQDMATNEKLFF.

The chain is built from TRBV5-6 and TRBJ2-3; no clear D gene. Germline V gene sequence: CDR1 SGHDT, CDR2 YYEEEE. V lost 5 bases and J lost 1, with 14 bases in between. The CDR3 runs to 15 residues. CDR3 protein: CASRLRGIGTDTQYF. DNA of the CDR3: TGTGCCAGCAGGTTGCGAGGTATAGGCACAGATACGCAGTATTTT. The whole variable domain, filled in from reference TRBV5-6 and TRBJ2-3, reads DAGVTQSPTHLIKTRGQQVTLRCSPKSGHDTVSWYQQALGQGPQFIFQYYEEEERQRGNFPDRFSGHQFPNYSSELNVNALLLGDSALYLCASRLRGIGTDTQYFGPGTRLTVL.

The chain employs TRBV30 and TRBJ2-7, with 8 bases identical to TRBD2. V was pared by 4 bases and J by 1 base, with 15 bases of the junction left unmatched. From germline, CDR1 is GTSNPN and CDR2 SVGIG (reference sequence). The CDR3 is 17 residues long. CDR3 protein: CAWKARYGLAGSYEQYF. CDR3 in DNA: TGTGCCTGGAAAGCCCGTTATGGGCTAGCGGGTTCCTACGAGCAGTACTTC.

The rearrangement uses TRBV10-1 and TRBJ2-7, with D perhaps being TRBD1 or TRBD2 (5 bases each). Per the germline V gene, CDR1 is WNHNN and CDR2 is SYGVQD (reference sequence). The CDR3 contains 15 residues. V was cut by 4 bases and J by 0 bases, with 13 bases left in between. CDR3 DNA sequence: TGCGCCAGCAGTGCCGACAGAACTAGCTCCTACGAGCAGTACTTC. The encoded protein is CASSADRTSSYEQYF.

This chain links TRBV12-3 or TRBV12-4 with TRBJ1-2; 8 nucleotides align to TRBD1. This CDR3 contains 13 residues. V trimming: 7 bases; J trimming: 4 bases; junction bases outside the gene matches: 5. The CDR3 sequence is CASTQTGVYGYTF. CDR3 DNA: TGTGCCAGCACACAGACAGGGGTCTATGGCTACACCTTC.

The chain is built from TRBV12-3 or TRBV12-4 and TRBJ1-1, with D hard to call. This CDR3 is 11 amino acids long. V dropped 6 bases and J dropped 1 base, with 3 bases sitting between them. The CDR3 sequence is CASRENTEAFF. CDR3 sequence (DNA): TGTGCCAGCAGAGAGAACACTGAAGCTTTCTTT.

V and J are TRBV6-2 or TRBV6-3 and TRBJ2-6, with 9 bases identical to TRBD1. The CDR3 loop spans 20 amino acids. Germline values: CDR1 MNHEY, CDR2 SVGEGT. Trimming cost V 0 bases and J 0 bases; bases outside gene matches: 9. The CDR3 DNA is TGTGCCAGCAGTTACTCCAGTGGAGGGACAGGGAACTCTGGGGCCAACGTCCTGACTTTC. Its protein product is CASSYSSGGTGNSGANVLTF.

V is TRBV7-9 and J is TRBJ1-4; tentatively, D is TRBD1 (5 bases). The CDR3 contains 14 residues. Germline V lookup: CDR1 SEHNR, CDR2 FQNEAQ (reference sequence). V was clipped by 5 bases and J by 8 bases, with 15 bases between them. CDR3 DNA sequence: TGTGCCAGCAGCCAAGGGCAGGGTAGGGAAAAACTGTTTTTT. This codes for CASSQGQGREKLFF.

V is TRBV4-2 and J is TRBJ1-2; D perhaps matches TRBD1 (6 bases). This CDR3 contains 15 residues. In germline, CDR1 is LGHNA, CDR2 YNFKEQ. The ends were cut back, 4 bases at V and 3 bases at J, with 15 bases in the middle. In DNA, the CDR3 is TGTGCCAGCAGCCCCCCGGGGCAGGGGTACTATGGCTACACCTTC. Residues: CASSPPGQGYYGYTF.

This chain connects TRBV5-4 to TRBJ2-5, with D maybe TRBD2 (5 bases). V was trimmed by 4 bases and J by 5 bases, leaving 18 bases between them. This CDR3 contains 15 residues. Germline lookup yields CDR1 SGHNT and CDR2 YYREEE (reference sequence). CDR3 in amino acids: CASSPTNQRGETQYF. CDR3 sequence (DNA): TGTGCCAGCAGCCCAACGAATCAAAGAGGGGAGACCCAGTACTTC. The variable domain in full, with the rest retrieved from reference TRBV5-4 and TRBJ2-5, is ETGVTQSPTHLIKTRGQQVTLRCSSQSGHNTVSWYQQALGQGPQFIFQYYREEENGRGNFPPRFSGLQFPNYSSELNVNALELDDSALYLCASSPTNQRGETQYFGPGTRLLVL.

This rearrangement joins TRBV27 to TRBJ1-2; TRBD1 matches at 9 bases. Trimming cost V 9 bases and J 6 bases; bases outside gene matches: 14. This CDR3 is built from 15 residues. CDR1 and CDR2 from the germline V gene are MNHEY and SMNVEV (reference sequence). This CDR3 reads CASKSRDRAVNGYTF. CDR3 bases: TGTGCCAGTAAATCCCGGGACAGGGCGGTGAATGGCTACACCTTC.

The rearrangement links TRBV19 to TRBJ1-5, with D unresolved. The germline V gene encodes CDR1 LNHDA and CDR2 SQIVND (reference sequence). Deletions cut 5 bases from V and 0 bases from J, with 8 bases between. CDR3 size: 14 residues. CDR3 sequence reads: CASSLGDSNQPQHF. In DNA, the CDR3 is TGTGCCAGTAGTCTCGGCGATAGCAATCAGCCCCAGCATTTT.

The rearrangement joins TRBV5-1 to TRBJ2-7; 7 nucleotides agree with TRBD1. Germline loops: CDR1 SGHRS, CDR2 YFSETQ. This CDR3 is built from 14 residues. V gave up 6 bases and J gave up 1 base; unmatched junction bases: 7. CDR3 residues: CASTPGQNSYEQYF. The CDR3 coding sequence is TGCGCCAGCACTCCGGGACAGAATTCCTACGAGCAGTACTTC.

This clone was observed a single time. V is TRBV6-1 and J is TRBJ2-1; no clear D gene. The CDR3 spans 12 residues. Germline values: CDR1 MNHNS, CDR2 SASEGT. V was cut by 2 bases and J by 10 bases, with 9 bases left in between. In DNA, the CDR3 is TGTGCCAGCAGTGAATTAGACCCCGAGCAGTTCTTC. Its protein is CASSELDPEQFF.

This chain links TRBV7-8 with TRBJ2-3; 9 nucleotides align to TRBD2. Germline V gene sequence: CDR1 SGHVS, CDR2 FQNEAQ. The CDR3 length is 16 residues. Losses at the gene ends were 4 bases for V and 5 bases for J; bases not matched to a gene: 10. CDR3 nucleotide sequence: TGTGCCAGCAGCTCCCTCGGCGGGAGGGCCGGAGATACGCAGTATTTT. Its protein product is CASSSLGGRAGDTQYF.

CDR3 in amino acids: CASSPPQGNSPLHF. In DNA form, the CDR3 reads TGTGCCAGCTCACCCCCCCAAGGAAATTCACCCCTCCACTTT. The V and J genes are TRBV18 and TRBJ1-6; D gene uncertain. The germline gives CDR1 KGHSH, CDR2 LQKENI. There are 14 residues in the CDR3. V gave up 3 bases and J gave up 7 bases, with 10 bases separating them.

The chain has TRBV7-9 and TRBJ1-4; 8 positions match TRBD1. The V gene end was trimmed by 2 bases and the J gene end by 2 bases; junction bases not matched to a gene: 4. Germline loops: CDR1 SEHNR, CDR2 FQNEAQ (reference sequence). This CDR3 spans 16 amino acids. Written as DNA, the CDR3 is TGTGCCAGCAGCTTACCCCCAGGGGGCACTAATGAAAAACTGTTTTTT. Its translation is CASSLPPGGTNEKLFF.